This entry features one T cell receptor (beta chain) sequence. This entry belongs to a study of T cell changes during pregnancy in multiple sclerosis. Assay used: immunoSEQ multiplex PCR; TCRdb lists only in-frame clones, some missing. The repertoire holds fewer than 55,000 clones, with around 90% as singletons. J was trimmed by 6 bases and V by 6 bases; bases with no gene match: 17. Germline CDR1 and CDR2: MNHEY and SMNVEV (reference sequence). This CDR3 is 17 amino acids long. The genes are TRBV27 and TRBJ1-2; 9 nucleotides line up with TRBD1. The sample was CD8+ T cells from peripheral blood mononuclear cells, taken after pregnancy. This TCR was recovered from a female donor in good health, enrolled as a control in a pregnancy study. The CDR3 here is CASSLTWGQGLIDGYTF. The CDR3 DNA sequence: TGTGCCAGCAGCTTAACCTGGGGACAGGGATTAATCGATGGCTACACCTTC.